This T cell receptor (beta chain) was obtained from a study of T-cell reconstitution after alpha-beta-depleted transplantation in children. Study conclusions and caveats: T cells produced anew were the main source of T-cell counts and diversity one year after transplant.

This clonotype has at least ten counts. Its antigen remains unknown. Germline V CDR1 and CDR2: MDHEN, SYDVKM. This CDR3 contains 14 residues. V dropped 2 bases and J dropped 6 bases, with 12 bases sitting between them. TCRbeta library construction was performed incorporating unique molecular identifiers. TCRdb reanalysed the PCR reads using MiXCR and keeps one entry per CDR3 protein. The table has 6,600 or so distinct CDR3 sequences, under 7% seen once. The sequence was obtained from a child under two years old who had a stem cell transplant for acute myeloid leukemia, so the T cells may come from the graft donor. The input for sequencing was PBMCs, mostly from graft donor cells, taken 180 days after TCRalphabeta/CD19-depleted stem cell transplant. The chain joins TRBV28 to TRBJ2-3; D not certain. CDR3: CASSLRTLRDTQYF. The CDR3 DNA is TGTGCCAGCAGTTTAAGAACCCTTAGGGATACGCAGTATTTT.